This TCR beta chain was captured in a study of post-analysis software for immune sequencing data. Study-wide background: Patients with relapsing-remitting, secondary progressive and progressive-relapsing multiple sclerosis courses were all represented. Whole-study results and caveats: Relative to controls, patients with multiple sclerosis showed significantly lower normalized Chao1 diversity. In patients, TRBV5-6, TRBV5-1 and TRBV20-1 belonged to roughly five TRBV segments found more frequently than in controls.

With 4 bases removed from V and 6 bases from J, the gap between germline ends came to 14 bases. This CDR3 is 13 amino acids long. Germline CDR1 is SGHRS and CDR2 is YFSETQ. Points on this clonotype: No antigen is known for it.

Incorporated into the TCR beta cDNA libraries were unique molecular identifiers, which served to reduce PCR and sequencing biases. Between about 1 and 11 million T cells gave rise to some 490,000 cDNA molecules. One entry per CDR3 protein, called by TCRdb with MiXCR from the PCR reads. There are hundreds of thousands of distinct CDR3 sequences in the sample; about 27% occur only once, and under 0.7% lies in the top ten. Sequencing was done on a sample of blood. This chain joins TRBV5-1 and TRBJ2-7; D might be TRBD1 (6 bases). This clonotype originated in a girl aged 10 to 17 with multiple sclerosis. CDR3: CASSGQGTSEQYF. CDR3 coding DNA: TGCGCCAGCAGCGGGCAGGGGACAAGCGAGCAGTACTTC.